This TCR beta chain originates from a study of human T cells and chemical hapten exposure. Regarding the study as a whole: Expanded TCRs clustered into significantly more large CDR3 similarity groups than controls, the analysis revealed.

Time point denoted: patch test 1, 2 weeks after DPC sensitization. Sample treatment: therapeutic diphenylcyclopropenone sensitization with weekly scalp DPC. Extraction of total RNA was performed on unfractionated whole blood. In TCRdb, the RACE reads were re-called with MiXCR into one record per CDR3 protein. The top ten hold under 3% of the sample, which has some 400,000 distinct CDR3 sequences, roughly 5% seen once. The V end was cut by 3 bases, the J end by 2 bases, with 10 bases between. Germline CDR1 reads SGDLS; CDR2 reads YYNGEE. CDR3 length: 14 residues. This clonotype showed up many times. Its antigen is unidentified.

The sequencing here drew on whole blood, taken in connection with sensitization to the hapten diphenylcyclopropenone (DPC). The chain combines TRBV9 with TRBJ2-3; D might be TRBD1 or TRBD2, each matching 6 bases. The sequence derives from a woman between 45 and 60 years old with alopecia areata. Some clones in this sample may be carry-over from other donors' samples. The CDR3 is CASSGWGATDTQYF. In DNA form, the CDR3 reads TGTGCCAGCAGCGGGTGGGGGGCCACAGATACGCAGTATTTT.